This entry lists 22 T cell receptor beta chains sequenced from one sample in a study of cytomegalovirus exposure and HLA in healthy donors. The PCR employed 60 Vbeta primers together with 13 Jbeta primers. The protocol was immunoSEQ multiplex PCR, while the TCRdb copy is restricted to in-frame clones and leaves out a portion. The table lists roughly 150,000 clones, approximately 82% of them singletons. Sequencing was performed on PBMCs. These TCRs come from a woman in her forties or fifties in good health and CMV-seropositive.

This chain connects TRBV7-2 to TRBJ2-3; no definite D call. V was clipped by 5 bases and J by 2 bases, with 11 bases between them. The CDR3 runs 14 residues. Germline lookup yields CDR1 SGHTA and CDR2 FQGNSA. The CDR3 region has the DNA TGTGCCAGCAGCATAACAGAAACCACAGATACGCAGTATTTT. As protein: CASSITETTDTQYF.

The chain carries TRBV2 and TRBJ1-2; D might be TRBD1 (6 bases). The CDR3 is made up of 14 amino acids. Germline-derived CDR1 and CDR2 are SNHLY and FYNNEI. The V end was cut by 9 bases, the J end by 3 bases, with 17 bases between. The CDR3 here is CASQDSRGHYGYTF. CDR3 bases: TGTGCCAGTCAAGATAGCAGGGGCCACTATGGCTACACCTTC.

In its sample, this clone was seen a few times. The chain recombines TRBV7-2 with TRBJ2-7, with D unresolved. Trimming shortened V by 5 bases and J by 2 bases, and 10 bases separated the two germline ends. This CDR3 comprises 13 residues. Germline V gene data show CDR1 as SGHTA and CDR2 as FQGNSA. In nucleotides, the CDR3 is TGTGCCAGCAGCCAAGAACCAGCCTACGAGCAGTACTTC. This encodes CASSQEPAYEQYF.

This clone occurred a few times. V gene TRBV5-1 combines with J gene TRBJ1-3; D gene unclear. The CDR3 is 18 residues long. Trimming shortened V by 0 bases and J by 0 bases, and 16 bases separated the two germline ends. The germline V gene encodes CDR1 SGHRS and CDR2 YFSETQ. The DNA for the CDR3 is TGCGCCAGCAGCTTGGAACCAAGCGGCACCCCCTCTGGAAACACCATATATTTT. It yields the protein CASSLEPSGTPSGNTIYF.

The chain combines TRBV23-1 with TRBJ1-3, with 8 nucleotides matching TRBD1. TRBV23-1 counts as an open reading frame of uncertain function. V lost 5 bases to trimming and J lost 2 bases; unmatched junction nucleotides: 11. The CDR3 has 17 residues. In DNA, the CDR3 is TGCGCCAGCAGTAGGGACAGGCTTAACTCTACTGGAAACACCATATATTTT. It encodes CASSRDRLNSTGNTIYF.

The chain carries TRBV7-2 and TRBJ2-7, with D possibly being TRBD1 (6 bases). Germline CDR1 and CDR2: SGHTA and FQGNSA. The CDR3 length is 14 residues. Trimming cost V 5 bases and J 2 bases, with 13 bases left between them. The CDR3 loop is CASSPSQGTYEQYF. The CDR3 DNA follows: TGTGCCAGCAGCCCCAGTCAGGGGACCTACGAGCAGTACTTC.

The rearrangement uses TRBV5-4 and TRBJ2-2, with 12 positions matching TRBD2. The CDR3 length is 16 residues. CDR1 is SGHNT and CDR2 is YYREEE in the germline V gene (reference sequence). The junction had 5 bases not matched to a gene; V was cut back by 3 bases and J by 5 bases. The CDR3 nucleotides are TGTGCCAGCAGCTCGTTAGGACTAGCGGGGACCGGGGAGCTGTTTTTT. It specifies CASSSLGLAGTGELFF.

The chain couples TRBV11-2 to TRBJ2-3, with TRBD2 as a possible D gene (5 bases). Trimming took off 6 bases at V and 0 bases at J, with 16 bases between the two ends. Germline lookup yields CDR1 SGHAT and CDR2 FQNNGV. CDR3 length: 16 residues. CDR3 nucleotides: TGTGCCAGCAGTCTCCCTTACGAGGGAAGCACAGATACGCAGTATTTT. Protein: CASSLPYEGSTDTQYF.

The chain links TRBV25-1 to TRBJ2-3; TRBD1 matches at 7 bases. Per germline, CDR1 MGHDK and CDR2 SYGVNS. The V gene end was trimmed by 1 base and the J gene end by 6 bases; junction bases not matched to a gene: 10. The CDR3 is made up of 16 amino acids. The CDR3 sequence is CASSESERGGRDTQYF. The DNA of the CDR3 is TGTGCCAGCAGTGAATCTGAGAGAGGGGGCAGGGATACGCAGTATTTT.

This clone was seen once. This chain connects TRBV11-2 to TRBJ1-3, with unresolved D. Germline V CDR1 and CDR2: SGHAT, FQNNGV. Trimming shortened V by 3 bases and J by 1 base, and 13 bases separated the two germline ends. The CDR3 covers 16 residues. The CDR3 loop reads CASSFRGTSSGNTIYF. CDR3 DNA: TGTGCCAGCAGCTTTCGGGGAACTTCATCTGGAAACACCATATATTTT.

This chain links TRBV7-6 with TRBJ2-7; 10 bases fit TRBD1. Per germline, CDR1 SGHVS and CDR2 FNYEAQ. This CDR3 is 13 amino acids long. Trimming removed 5 bases from V and 6 bases from J; junction bases left unmatched: 4. CDR3: CASSPGTGAEQYF. The CDR3 DNA sequence: TGTGCCAGCAGCCCTGGGACAGGGGCCGAGCAGTACTTC.

The gene calls are TRBV23-1 and TRBJ1-1, with 12 bases matching TRBD1. TRBV23-1 is an ORF; its function is uncertain. V was clipped by 3 bases and J by 0 bases; unmatched bases: 14. This CDR3 is 20 amino acids long. CDR3 amino acids: CASSQSRDRGPEEMNTEAFF. For the CDR3, the DNA is TGCGCCAGCAGTCAGAGCCGGGACAGGGGGCCGGAGGAAATGAACACTGAAGCTTTCTTT.

This rearrangement joins TRBV14 to TRBJ2-3, with 11 bases identical to TRBD2. CDR3 size: 15 residues. Germline CDR1 and CDR2: SGHDN and FVKESK. J lost 3 bases, V lost 4 bases, and 3 bases had no gene match. The CDR3: CASSRLAGGTDTQYF. Written as DNA, the CDR3 is TGTGCCAGCAGCCGCCTAGCGGGGGGTACAGATACGCAGTATTTT.

The chain is built from TRBV7-6 and TRBJ1-2; the match to TRBD1 covers 9 bases. J was trimmed by 8 bases and V by 4 bases; bases with no gene match: 11. Germline CDR1 and CDR2: SGHVS and FNYEAQ. The CDR3 has 15 amino acids. The CDR3 loop is CASSWVRDRVDGYTF. In DNA form, the CDR3 reads TGTGCCAGCAGCTGGGTCCGGGACAGGGTAGACGGCTACACCTTC.

The CDR3 coding sequence is TGTGCCAGCAGCTTAGTTAGCGGGGGGCGGGGAGATACGCAGTATTTT. This translates into CASSLVSGGRGDTQYF. The chain joins TRBV7-2 to TRBJ2-3; 10 bases are a match to TRBD2. V trimming: 1 base; J trimming: 5 bases; junction bases outside the gene matches: 6. This CDR3 has 16 residues. Germline V gives CDR1 SGHTA, CDR2 FQGNSA.

This chain connects TRBV14 to TRBJ1-4; maybe TRBD1 (6 bases). Germline V gene sequence: CDR1 SGHDN, CDR2 FVKESK. V was trimmed by 2 bases and J by 0 bases, leaving 7 bases between them. The CDR3 is 15 amino acids. This chain's CDR3 is CASSQSGATNEKLFF. In nucleotides, the CDR3 is TGTGCCAGCAGCCAATCAGGGGCAACTAATGAAAAACTGTTTTTT.

This clone was observed a few times. CDR3 protein: CASSEEGQGAEAFF. CDR3 nucleotides: TGTGCCAGCAGTGAAGAAGGACAGGGTGCTGAAGCTTTCTTT. The chain uses TRBV6-1 and TRBJ1-1; 8 positions agree with TRBD1. J was trimmed by 6 bases and V by 1 base; bases with no gene match: 4. The CDR3 totals 14 residues. Germline loops: CDR1 MNHNS, CDR2 SASEGT.

The chain has TRBV2 and TRBJ2-1; possible D gene TRBD2, 6 bases. V gave up 10 bases and J gave up 8 bases, with 21 bases separating them. Per germline, CDR1 SNHLY and CDR2 FYNNEI. This CDR3 comprises 14 residues. CDR3 nucleotides: TGTGCCATGAAGAAGTTAAGCGGCGGGGATGAGCAGTTCTTC. This codes for CAMKKLSGGDEQFF.

This chain connects TRBV19 to TRBJ2-5; possibly TRBD1 for D (6 bases). Trimming shortened V by 6 bases and J by 2 bases, and 13 bases separated the two germline ends. The CDR3 totals 14 residues. The germline V gene encodes CDR1 LNHDA and CDR2 SQIVND (reference sequence). CDR3 sequence (DNA): TGTGCCAGTAGCCCCCAGGGGTCACAAGAGACCCAGTACTTC. It is translated as CASSPQGSQETQYF.

The chain has TRBV6-1 and TRBJ2-2, with D unclear. Germline CDR1 MNHNS, CDR2 SASEGT. The CDR3 loop spans 14 amino acids. V lost 7 bases and J 2 bases, leaving 11 bases between the germline ends. The CDR3 coding sequence is TGTGCCAGCACCTGGGCAGTAAACACCGGGGAGCTGTTTTTT. Encoded protein: CASTWAVNTGELFF.

The chain couples TRBV5-6 to TRBJ1-6, with unresolved D. CDR3 length equals 14 residues. V was cut by 0 bases and J by 10 bases, with 11 bases left in between. Germline V gene data show CDR1 as SGHDT and CDR2 as YYEEEE. The CDR3 DNA follows: TGTGCCAGCAGCTTGGTCCGGGGTCGATCACCCCTCCACTTT. Its translation: CASSLVRGRSPLHF.

The V gene is TRBV27, the J gene TRBJ2-1; 13 bases map to TRBD2. The J segment lost 5 bases and the V segment lost 6 bases, leaving 4 bases of the junction unmatched. Germline CDR1 reads MNHEY; CDR2 reads SMNVEV (reference sequence). The CDR3 consists of 15 residues. In DNA form, the CDR3 reads TGTGCCAGCAGCTCGGGACTAGCGGGGAACAATGAGCAGTTCTTC. Protein product: CASSSGLAGNNEQFF.